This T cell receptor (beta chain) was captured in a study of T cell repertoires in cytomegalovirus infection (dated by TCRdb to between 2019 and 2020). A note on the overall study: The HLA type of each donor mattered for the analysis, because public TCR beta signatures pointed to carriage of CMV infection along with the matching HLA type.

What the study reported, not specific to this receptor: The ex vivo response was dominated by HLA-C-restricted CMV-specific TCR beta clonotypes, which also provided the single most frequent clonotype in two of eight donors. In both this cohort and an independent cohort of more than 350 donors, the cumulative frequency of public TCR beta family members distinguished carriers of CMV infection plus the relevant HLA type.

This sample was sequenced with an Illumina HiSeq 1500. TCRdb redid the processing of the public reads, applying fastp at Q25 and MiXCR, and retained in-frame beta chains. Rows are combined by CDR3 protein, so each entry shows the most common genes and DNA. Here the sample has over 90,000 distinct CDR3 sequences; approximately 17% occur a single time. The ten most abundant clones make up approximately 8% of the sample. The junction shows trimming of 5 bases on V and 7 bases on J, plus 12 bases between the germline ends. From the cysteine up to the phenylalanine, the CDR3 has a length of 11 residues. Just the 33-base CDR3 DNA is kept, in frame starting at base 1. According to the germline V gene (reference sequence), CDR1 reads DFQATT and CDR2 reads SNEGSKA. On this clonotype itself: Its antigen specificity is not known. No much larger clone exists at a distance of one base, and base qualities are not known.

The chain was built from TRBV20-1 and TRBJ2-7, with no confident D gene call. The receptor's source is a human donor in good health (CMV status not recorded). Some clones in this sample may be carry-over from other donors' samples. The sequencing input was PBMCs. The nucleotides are TGCAGTGCTCCTCTAATGGGAGAGCAGTACTTC. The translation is CSAPLMGEQYF.